This TCR beta chain came from a study of blood T cell repertoires in COVID-19. Study-level background: The samples span acute and convalescent COVID-19 from the United States, Italy and Spain. PBMCs, B-cell-depleted T cells, or T cells provided the cDNA or gDNA that made up the material.

Per the authors' pipeline: Amplifying reference gene primers gave estimates of nucleated cell counts. TCRdb's copy holds only in-frame clones and misses some; the assay was immunoSEQ multiplex PCR. D and trimming come from the DNA, and the V and J calls and clone size come from that table. The sample yields under 200,000 clones, about 85% seen once. The J segment lost 3 bases and the V segment lost 0 bases, leaving 7 bases of the junction unmatched. The CDR3 is 16 amino acids. CDR1 and CDR2 (germline): SGHRS, YFSETQ. This sequence joins TRBV5-1 and TRBJ2-7; 9 bases line up with TRBD1. Sequenced input: peripheral blood. This clonotype was obtained from a woman aged 80 or over with acute or convalescent COVID-19. CDR3: CASSLALGQGNYEQYF. In DNA form, the CDR3 reads TGCGCCAGCAGCTTGGCCCTCGGACAGGGGAACTACGAGCAGTACTTC.